Listed below are T cell receptor beta chains from one sample, sequenced in a study of siplizumab effects on memory and regulatory T cells. Repertoires were generated with immunoSEQ multiplex PCR, while TCRdb's copy carries only in-frame clones and drops some. Among about 40,000 clones listed, around 92% were seen once. Sequencing was carried out using naive CD4+ T cells sorted from blood. Receptor source: a human donor in good health. The CDR3 runs from the conserved cysteine through the conserved F or W. Clone size is shown for a subset of rows, as once, few, many or a class of expanded clone.

>TRBJ2-7|NA|TRBV11-3
CASSLDRQAKQYF
>TRBJ2-7|few|TRBV6-5
CASSYRDRGYEQYF
>TRBJ2-3|NA|TRBV7-7
CASSSGTAADTQYF
>TRBJ2-3|NA|TRBV27
CASSSADTQYF
>TRBJ2-7|few|TRBV7-9
CASSLEQDYEQYF
>TRBJ2-1|NA|TRBV30
CAWSVKAAGRNEQFF
>TRBJ1-2|NA|TRBV5-1
CASSSDGIYGYTF
>TRBJ2-3|NA|TRBV4-2
CASSHSGTGRTDTQYF
>TRBJ2-3|NA|TRBV5-4
CASSLAETADTQYF
>TRBJ1-4|NA|TRBV18
CASSPPGTPNEKLFF
>TRBJ1-1|NA|TRBV18
CASSPYKGNTEAFF
>TRBJ2-2|NA|TRBV9
CASSVAIPGTPGELFF
>TRBJ2-1|NA|TRBV25-1
CASSETGRAREQFF
>TRBJ1-3|NA|TRBV5-4
CASSLGGESAGNTIYF
>TRBJ1-3|NA|TRBV6-5
CASSLQGYSGNTIYF